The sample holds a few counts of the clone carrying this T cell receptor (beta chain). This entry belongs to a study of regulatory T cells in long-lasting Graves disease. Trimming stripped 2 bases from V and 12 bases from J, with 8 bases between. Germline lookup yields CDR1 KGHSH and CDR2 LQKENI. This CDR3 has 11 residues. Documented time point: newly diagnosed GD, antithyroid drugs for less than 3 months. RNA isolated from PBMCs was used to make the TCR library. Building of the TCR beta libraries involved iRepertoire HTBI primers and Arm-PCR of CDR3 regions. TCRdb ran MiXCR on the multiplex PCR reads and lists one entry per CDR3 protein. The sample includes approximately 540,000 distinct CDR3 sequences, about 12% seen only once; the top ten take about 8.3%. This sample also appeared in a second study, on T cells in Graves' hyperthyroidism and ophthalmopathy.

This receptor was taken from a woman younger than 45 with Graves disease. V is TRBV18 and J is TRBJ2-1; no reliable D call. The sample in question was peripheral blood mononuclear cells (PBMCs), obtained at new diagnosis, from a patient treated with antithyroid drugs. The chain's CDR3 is CASSPSGGQFF. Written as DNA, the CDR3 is TGTGCCAGCTCACCATCGGGCGGGCAGTTCTTC. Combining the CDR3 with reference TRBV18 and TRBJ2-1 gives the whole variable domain NAGVMQNPRHLVRRRGQEARLRCSPMKGHSHVYWYRQLPEEGLKFMVYLQKENIIDESGMPKERFSAEFPKEGPSILRIQQVVRGDSAAYFCASSPSGGQFFGPGTRLTVL.